The clone carrying this TCR beta chain was seen a handful of times. Its matching antigen is unknown. Time point: pre-sensitization, week 0. Sample treatment: therapeutic diphenylcyclopropenone sensitization with weekly scalp DPC. At patch-test visits, sampling came before the patch test. The data are from a study of human T cells and chemical hapten exposure. Whole-study results and caveats: Large CDR3 similarity clusters arose significantly more often from expanded TCRs than from controls. Healthy people's immune response may differ from that of the donors, who had alopecia.

The V gene's germline CDR1 is KGHSH and CDR2 LQKENI. The CDR3 length is 15 residues. With 8 bases removed from V and 1 base from J, the gap between germline ends came to 15 bases. Original processing notes: Counting gave a median of roughly 97,000 TCRs per sample, with values ranging from about 23,224 to 690,600. A single record per CDR3 protein comes from TCRdb applying MiXCR to the RACE reads. TCRdb, rather than the study authors, made the V and J calls. In the table there are approximately 260,000 distinct CDR3 sequences, around 9.3% of which are singletons. The sequencing here drew on whole blood, taken in connection with sensitization to the hapten diphenylcyclopropenone (DPC). The TCR was taken from a woman between 40 and 55 years old with alopecia areata. Some clones in this sample may be carry-over from other donors' samples. The rearrangement links TRBV18 to TRBJ2-1; no clear D. DNA for the CDR3: TGTGCCAGCCGGCCGAGCCCCCAGTCCTACAATGAGCAGTTCTTC. This encodes CASRPSPQSYNEQFF.